This T cell receptor (beta chain) was retrieved from a study of regulatory T cells in long-lasting Graves disease. Through Arm-PCR of CDR3 regions and iRepertoire HTBI primers, TCR beta libraries were built. MiXCR, applied by TCRdb to the multiplex PCR reads, yields one record per CDR3 protein. Among 560,000 or so distinct CDR3 sequences listed, approximately 16% were seen once. CDR3 length: 16 amino acids. The V and J ends lost 0 bases and 2 bases respectively, with 11 bases between them. CDR1 and CDR2 from the germline V gene are LNHNV and YYDKDF (reference sequence). Time point meaning: newly diagnosed GD, antithyroid drugs for less than 3 months. PBMCs provided the RNA from which the TCR library was made. The same sample was also used in a study of T cells in Graves' hyperthyroidism and ophthalmopathy.

The chain uses TRBV15 and TRBJ2-1; D might be TRBD2 (6 bases). The clonotype comes from a man aged 18 to 35 with Graves disease. Source: peripheral blood mononuclear cells (PBMCs), taken at new diagnosis, from a patient treated with antithyroid drugs. CDR3 sequence (DNA): TGTGCCACCAGCAGAGATGGGAGGCCCCCCTACAATGAGCAGTTCTTC. This codes for CATSRDGRPPYNEQFF.